This T cell receptor beta chain emerged from a study of spatial heterogeneity in lung cancer. About the study: Alpha-chain sequences were consistently detected in smaller numbers than beta-chain sequences. Mean representation of each unique TCR and UMI combination in the raw reads exceeded nine occurrences.

By its share, this clonotype is medium-sized. Within a library made for alpha chains, this beta chain is off target, and its count is uninformative. The time point: sample taken at primary tumor resection. The input material, whole RNA from tumor, nontumor lung or frozen PBMC, was sequenced unsorted. Some 72 TRACERx patients with early, untreated non-small cell lung cancer donated samples. TCR cDNA molecules each carried a unique molecular identifier. A single record per CDR3 protein comes from TCRdb applying MiXCR to the 5' RACE reads. The sample includes roughly 13,000 distinct CDR3 sequences, 3.5% to 4.5% of them seen just once. CDR3 length: 16 residues. Trimming at V came to 2 bases and at J to 2 bases, leaving 11 bases not matched to a gene. CDR1 is DFQATT and CDR2 is SNEGSKA in the germline V gene (reference sequence).

The chain couples TRBV20-1 to TRBJ2-7, with TRBD2 identical over 8 bases. The sequences come from PBMCs, collected at surgery. This receptor was taken from a male donor with early-stage non-small cell lung cancer. The CDR3 region is CSARKPLPGLAYEQYF. CDR3 sequence (DNA): TGCAGTGCTAGAAAGCCTCTTCCGGGACTAGCCTACGAGCAGTACTTC.